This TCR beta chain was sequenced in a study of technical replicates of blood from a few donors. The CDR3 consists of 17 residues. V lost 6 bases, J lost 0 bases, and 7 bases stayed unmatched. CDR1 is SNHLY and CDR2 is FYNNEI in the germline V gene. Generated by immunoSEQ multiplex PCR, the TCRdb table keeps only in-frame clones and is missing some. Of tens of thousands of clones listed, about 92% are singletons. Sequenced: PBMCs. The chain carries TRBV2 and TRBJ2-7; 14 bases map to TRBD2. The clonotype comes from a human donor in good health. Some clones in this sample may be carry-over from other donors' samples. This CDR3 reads CASRMGLAGVLSYEQYF. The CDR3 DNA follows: TGTGCCAGCAGGATGGGACTAGCGGGAGTCCTCTCCTACGAGCAGTACTTC.